The T cell receptor beta chain under discussion was sequenced for a study of beta chain features in type 1 diabetes. Study findings and constraints: An over-representation of cells with high TCR expression could result from cDNA sequencing. For TCRB rearrangement, an influence of HLA type remained unresolved here. People with Type 1 diabetes carried modestly yet significantly shorter TCRB CDR3s in all four CD4+ subsets.

Germline assignment: CDR1 SGHNT and CDR2 YENEEA. V was shortened by 3 bases and J by 2 bases, with 8 bases between the two germline ends. The CDR3 length is 14 residues. The table lists this clone with a few counts. Its antigen is currently unknown. Purity above 95% was achieved in all sorted populations. What was sequenced were expressed TCRB transcripts, since all of the isolated RNA had been reverse transcribed. The average output of naive, central memory and regulatory T cell samples was 3 million to 4 million reads. Measured with immunoSEQ multiplex PCR; TCRdb has only the in-frame clones, and not every one. The sample lists more than 150,000 clones; around 9% were seen once.

This TCR derives from a woman aged 25-40 years with type 1 diabetes. The chain employs TRBV11-3 and TRBJ2-1; weak D call: TRBD2 (6 bases). Material for sequencing was central memory CD4+ T cells from blood. CDR3 coding DNA: TGTGCCAGCAGCTTGAGCGGGCCCTACAATGAGCAGTTCTTC. Protein product: CASSLSGPYNEQFF.